Listed below are T cell receptor beta chains from one sample, sequenced in a study of response to subunit inactivated influenza vaccine. TCRdb re-analysed the RT-PCR reads in MiXCR, keeping a single row per CDR3 protein. The table has around 500,000 distinct CDR3 sequences, about a tenth seen once. Sequencing used PBMCs from blood, obtained 40 to 50 days after vaccination. These receptors all stem from a man aged 45-65 years who received an inactivated influenza vaccine. CDR3s include the opening cysteine and the closing phenylalanine or tryptophan. The D gene is left open where the match is weak. Size is stated for part of the rows, as once, few or many counts, or as a class when the clone is expanded.

V gene: TRBV6-1; CDR3 length: 15; clone size: .; J gene: TRBJ1-3; D gene: TRBD1; CDR3 DNA: TGTGCCAGCAGCGCCGGGACAGGGATTGGAAACACCATATATTTT; CDR3 protein: CASSAGTGIGNTIYF
V gene: TRBV7-9; CDR3 length: 16; clone size: few; J gene: TRBJ2-5; D gene: TRBD1; CDR3 DNA: TGTGCCAGCAGCTTAGCGAGATCAGGGGGTTTCGAGACCCAGTACTTC; CDR3 protein: CASSLARSGGFETQYF
V gene: TRBV12-3/TRBV12-4; CDR3 length: 12; clone size: .; J gene: TRBJ1-2; D gene: .; CDR3 DNA: TGTGCCAGCAGTTTAGTTCAGCGAGGCTACACCTTC; CDR3 protein: CASSLVQRGYTF
V gene: TRBV6-1; CDR3 length: 16; clone size: many; J gene: TRBJ2-1; D gene: TRBD2; CDR3 DNA: TGTGCCAGCAGTAAGGGACTAGCGGGAGGTACTGATGAGCAGTTCTTC; CDR3 protein: CASSKGLAGGTDEQFF
V gene: TRBV15; CDR3 length: 14; clone size: .; J gene: TRBJ2-5; D gene: .; CDR3 DNA: TGTGCCACCAGCAGAGGGGGGAGTGAAGCGACCCAGTACTTC; CDR3 protein: CATSRGGSEATQYF
V gene: TRBV20-1; CDR3 length: 15; clone size: .; J gene: TRBJ2-2; D gene: TRBD2; CDR3 DNA: TGCAGTGCTAGAAGACTAGCCGTGAACACCGGGGAGCTGTTTTTT; CDR3 protein: CSARRLAVNTGELFF
V gene: TRBV29-1; CDR3 length: 17; clone size: .; J gene: TRBJ2-1; D gene: TRBD1; CDR3 DNA: TGCAGCGGAGGGGGGACAGGGGCACAAACAACCTACAATGAGCAGTTCTTC; CDR3 protein: CSGGGTGAQTTYNEQFF
V gene: TRBV5-1; CDR3 length: 14; clone size: .; J gene: TRBJ2-5; D gene: .; CDR3 DNA: TGCGCCAGCAGCTCGAACACGGGGTTTGAGACCCAGTACTTC; CDR3 protein: CASSSNTGFETQYF
V gene: TRBV4-1; CDR3 length: 15; clone size: .; J gene: TRBJ2-7; D gene: TRBD1; CDR3 DNA: TGCGCCAGCAGCCAAAAAGACAGGGCCAACTACGAGCAGTACTTC; CDR3 protein: CASSQKDRANYEQYF
V gene: TRBV5-6; CDR3 length: 14; clone size: .; J gene: TRBJ1-2; D gene: .; CDR3 DNA: TGTGCCAGCAGCTTGAAGAGTGTGGGTTATGGCTACACCTTC; CDR3 protein: CASSLKSVGYGYTF
V gene: TRBV6-2/TRBV6-3; CDR3 length: 15; clone size: .; J gene: TRBJ1-5; D gene: .; CDR3 DNA: TGTGCCAGCAGTCTGACTGGATATGGCAATCAGCCCCAGCATTTT; CDR3 protein: CASSLTGYGNQPQHF
V gene: TRBV27; CDR3 length: 13; clone size: few; J gene: TRBJ2-7; D gene: .; CDR3 DNA: TGTGCCAGCAGTACCTTCGACACTGAGGAGCAGTACTTC; CDR3 protein: CASSTFDTEEQYF
V gene: TRBV6-5; CDR3 length: 15; clone size: .; J gene: TRBJ2-3; D gene: TRBD2; CDR3 DNA: TGTGCCAGCAGTTACGGGACTAGCGGGGGGCATACGCAGTATTTT; CDR3 protein: CASSYGTSGGHTQYF
V gene: TRBV9; CDR3 length: 14; clone size: .; J gene: TRBJ1-5; D gene: .; CDR3 DNA: TGTGCCAGCAGCGTTGGGGGCGAGGGTCAGCCCCAGCATTTT; CDR3 protein: CASSVGGEGQPQHF
V gene: TRBV7-2; CDR3 length: 15; clone size: many; J gene: TRBJ2-3; D gene: TRBD2; CDR3 DNA: TGTGCCAGCAGCCCCACGACTAGCGGGGGGAATACGCAGTATTTT; CDR3 protein: CASSPTTSGGNTQYF
V gene: TRBV5-1; CDR3 length: 17; clone size: few; J gene: TRBJ2-1; D gene: .; CDR3 DNA: TGCGCCAGCAGCTCGCTAGGTCCCGGGACGGAGCGTAATGAGCAGTTCTTC; CDR3 protein: CASSSLGPGTERNEQFF
V gene: TRBV6-6; CDR3 length: 12; clone size: .; J gene: TRBJ1-5; D gene: .; CDR3 DNA: TGTGCCGGGGGGGATAGCAATCAGCCCCAGCATTTT; CDR3 protein: CAGGDSNQPQHF
V gene: TRBV7-6; CDR3 length: 16; clone size: .; J gene: TRBJ2-1; D gene: .; CDR3 DNA: TGTGCCAGCAGCTTAGCGGGGACGCCTAAATACAATGAGCAGTTCTTC; CDR3 protein: CASSLAGTPKYNEQFF
V gene: TRBV15; CDR3 length: 18; clone size: .; J gene: TRBJ1-5; D gene: TRBD1; CDR3 DNA: TGTGCCACCAGAGCAATTGGGACAGGGGGGCTGAGCAATCAGCCCCAGCATTTT; CDR3 protein: CATRAIGTGGLSNQPQHF
V gene: TRBV5-1; CDR3 length: 15; clone size: .; J gene: TRBJ1-1; D gene: TRBD1; CDR3 DNA: TGCGCCAGCAGCATCCGACAGGGTCTGAACACTGAAGCTTTCTTT; CDR3 protein: CASSIRQGLNTEAFF
V gene: TRBV7-2; CDR3 length: 15; clone size: many; J gene: TRBJ2-2; D gene: .; CDR3 DNA: TGTGCCAGCACACAGGGTACCCTTAAGACCGGGGAGCTGTTTTTT; CDR3 protein: CASTQGTLKTGELFF
V gene: TRBV3-1; CDR3 length: 16; clone size: few; J gene: TRBJ2-5; D gene: .; CDR3 DNA: TGTGCCAGCAGCCTGGGTCAGGGGAGGTGGCAAGAGACCCAGTACTTC; CDR3 protein: CASSLGQGRWQETQYF
V gene: TRBV6-1; CDR3 length: 13; clone size: .; J gene: TRBJ2-1; D gene: TRBD1; CDR3 DNA: TGTGCCAGCACCGGGACAGGGGGCAATGAGCAGTTCTTC; CDR3 protein: CASTGTGGNEQFF
V gene: TRBV20-1; CDR3 length: 15; clone size: .; J gene: TRBJ2-3; D gene: TRBD2; CDR3 DNA: TGCAGTGCCCACGGACTAGCGGGGCGCACAGATACGCAGTATTTT; CDR3 protein: CSAHGLAGRTDTQYF
V gene: TRBV4-2; CDR3 length: 14; clone size: many; J gene: TRBJ2-3; D gene: .; CDR3 DNA: TGTGCCAGCAGCTTCGGACAGAGCACAGATACGCAGTATTTT; CDR3 protein: CASSFGQSTDTQYF
V gene: TRBV7-9; CDR3 length: 16; clone size: few; J gene: TRBJ2-4; D gene: .; CDR3 DNA: TGTGCCAGCAGACCAATCGGGAGTTTAGCCAAAAACATTCAGTACTTC; CDR3 protein: CASRPIGSLAKNIQYF
V gene: TRBV4-1; CDR3 length: 14; clone size: many; J gene: TRBJ2-7; D gene: TRBD1; CDR3 DNA: TGCGCCAGCAGCAGAAGGGACAGGGGCTACGAGCAGTACTTC; CDR3 protein: CASSRRDRGYEQYF
V gene: TRBV29-1; CDR3 length: 16; clone size: many; J gene: TRBJ2-3; D gene: TRBD1; CDR3 DNA: TGCAGCGTGGCCAGCGGGACAGGGTCCGTCGCAGATACGCAGTATTTT; CDR3 protein: CSVASGTGSVADTQYF
V gene: TRBV7-2; CDR3 length: 15; clone size: .; J gene: TRBJ2-2; D gene: .; CDR3 DNA: TGTGCCAGCAGCTGGGGACTCACGAACACCGGGGAGCTGTTTTTT; CDR3 protein: CASSWGLTNTGELFF
V gene: TRBV4-1; CDR3 length: 16; clone size: .; J gene: TRBJ2-7; D gene: TRBD1; CDR3 DNA: TGCGCCAGCAGCCAAGGACAGGGGGTACCCTACTACGAGCAGTACTTC; CDR3 protein: CASSQGQGVPYYEQYF
V gene: TRBV7-7; CDR3 length: 13; clone size: .; J gene: TRBJ2-5; D gene: TRBD1; CDR3 DNA: TGTGCTAGCAGCCGGGACAGTATGGAGACCCAGTACTTC; CDR3 protein: CASSRDSMETQYF
V gene: TRBV28; CDR3 length: 15; clone size: .; J gene: TRBJ2-7; D gene: .; CDR3 DNA: TGTGCCAGCAGCCCCGACAGGAGTCGCTCCTACGAGCAGTACTTC; CDR3 protein: CASSPDRSRSYEQYF
V gene: TRBV5-1; CDR3 length: 14; clone size: few; J gene: TRBJ2-1; D gene: TRBD1; CDR3 DNA: TGCGCCAGCAGCTTGGATACCAGGACAGGAAGGCAGTTCTTC; CDR3 protein: CASSLDTRTGRQFF
V gene: TRBV28; CDR3 length: 17; clone size: .; J gene: TRBJ2-1; D gene: TRBD2; CDR3 DNA: TGTGCCAGCAGTTTATGGGCTAGCGGGAGGGCCGTAGATGAGCAGTTCTTC; CDR3 protein: CASSLWASGRAVDEQFF
V gene: TRBV7-2; CDR3 length: 13; clone size: .; J gene: TRBJ2-3; D gene: .; CDR3 DNA: TGTGCCAGCAGCTCCCTGGGCCCAGATACGCAGTATTTT; CDR3 protein: CASSSLGPDTQYF
V gene: TRBV6-1; CDR3 length: 14; clone size: few; J gene: TRBJ2-3; D gene: .; CDR3 DNA: TGTGCCAGCAGCCACGAAGCTGGCACAGATACGCAGTATTTT; CDR3 protein: CASSHEAGTDTQYF
V gene: TRBV20-1; CDR3 length: 13; clone size: few; J gene: TRBJ2-2; D gene: .; CDR3 DNA: TGCAGTGCTAGGAATCCGGGGGCCGGGGAGCTGTTTTTT; CDR3 protein: CSARNPGAGELFF
V gene: TRBV28; CDR3 length: 16; clone size: few; J gene: TRBJ2-1; D gene: .; CDR3 DNA: TGTGCCAGCAGTTCTTACTGGTCTAGCTCCTACAATGAGCAGTTCTTC; CDR3 protein: CASSSYWSSSYNEQFF
V gene: TRBV12-3/TRBV12-4; CDR3 length: 13; clone size: few; J gene: TRBJ1-2; D gene: .; CDR3 DNA: TGTGCCAGCAGTTTTACGCGAAACTATGGCTACACCTTC; CDR3 protein: CASSFTRNYGYTF
V gene: TRBV9; CDR3 length: 15; clone size: .; J gene: TRBJ2-3; D gene: TRBD2; CDR3 DNA: TGTGCCAGCAGCCCCCCAAGCGGGGGAATTGATACGCAGTATTTT; CDR3 protein: CASSPPSGGIDTQYF
V gene: TRBV29-1; CDR3 length: 12; clone size: .; J gene: TRBJ2-4; D gene: .; CDR3 DNA: TGCAGCGTTGAAGATCTGAGTGGCATTCAGTACTTC; CDR3 protein: CSVEDLSGIQYF
V gene: TRBV28; CDR3 length: 17; clone size: few; J gene: TRBJ2-5; D gene: .; CDR3 DNA: TGTGCCAGCAGTCCCCTCGACGTAGCAGGACTCGGTGAGACCCAGTACTTC; CDR3 protein: CASSPLDVAGLGETQYF
V gene: TRBV5-1; CDR3 length: 15; clone size: .; J gene: TRBJ2-5; D gene: .; CDR3 DNA: TGCGCCAGCAGCGCCACGGGAGCGCGGCAAGAGACCCAGTACTTC; CDR3 protein: CASSATGARQETQYF
V gene: TRBV20-1; CDR3 length: 14; clone size: .; J gene: TRBJ1-5; D gene: TRBD1; CDR3 DNA: TGCAGTGCTAGGCGACAGGGGGGAAACCAGCCCCAGCATTTT; CDR3 protein: CSARRQGGNQPQHF
V gene: TRBV5-6; CDR3 length: 19; clone size: .; J gene: TRBJ2-3; D gene: TRBD1; CDR3 DNA: TGTGCCAGCAGCTTGGCCGTTCACCCTGACAGGGTTCTCACAGATACGCAGTATTTT; CDR3 protein: CASSLAVHPDRVLTDTQYF
V gene: TRBV6-5; CDR3 length: 13; clone size: .; J gene: TRBJ1-2; D gene: .; CDR3 DNA: TGTGCCAGCAGTTACCGGGCGGCCCATGGCTACACCTTC; CDR3 protein: CASSYRAAHGYTF
V gene: TRBV4-1; CDR3 length: 14; clone size: many; J gene: TRBJ2-7; D gene: TRBD1; CDR3 DNA: TGCGCCAGCAGCAAGTGGGACAGGGCCTACGAGCAGTACTTC; CDR3 protein: CASSKWDRAYEQYF
V gene: TRBV20-1; CDR3 length: 10; clone size: many; J gene: TRBJ2-1; D gene: TRBD2; CDR3 DNA: TGCAGTGCAACCGGGACTAGCGGGTTCTTC; CDR3 protein: CSATGTSGFF
V gene: TRBV20-1; CDR3 length: 15; clone size: few; J gene: TRBJ2-7; D gene: .; CDR3 DNA: TGCAGTGCTAGAGCTCCACAGGGTACTGGGCTCGAGCAGTACTTC; CDR3 protein: CSARAPQGTGLEQYF
V gene: TRBV4-3; CDR3 length: 16; clone size: .; J gene: TRBJ2-1; D gene: TRBD2; CDR3 DNA: TGCGCCAGCAGCCAAGGAAGGATACTAGCGGGAGTAGGGCAGTTCTTC; CDR3 protein: CASSQGRILAGVGQFF
V gene: TRBV20-1; CDR3 length: 13; clone size: few; J gene: TRBJ2-1; D gene: TRBD1; CDR3 DNA: TGCAGTGCAGCAGGGGGAAATTACAATGAGCAGTTCTTC; CDR3 protein: CSAAGGNYNEQFF
V gene: TRBV12-2; CDR3 length: 15; clone size: many; J gene: TRBJ2-3; D gene: .; CDR3 DNA: TGTGCAAGTCGCAGAAAAGCGGGGAACACAGATACGCAGTATTTT; CDR3 protein: CASRRKAGNTDTQYF
V gene: TRBV6-5; CDR3 length: 13; clone size: .; J gene: TRBJ1-1; D gene: .; CDR3 DNA: TGTGCCAGCAATTGGCAGGCAGGTACTGAAGCTTTCTTT; CDR3 protein: CASNWQAGTEAFF
V gene: TRBV9; CDR3 length: 14; clone size: few; J gene: TRBJ2-5; D gene: .; CDR3 DNA: TGTGCCAGCAGCAAGGGACGATCCCAAGAGACCCAGTACTTC; CDR3 protein: CASSKGRSQETQYF
V gene: TRBV27; CDR3 length: 13; clone size: .; J gene: TRBJ2-7; D gene: .; CDR3 DNA: TGTGCCAGCGGACCGGGGAGTTTATACGAGCAGTACTTC; CDR3 protein: CASGPGSLYEQYF
V gene: TRBV7-6; CDR3 length: 15; clone size: many; J gene: TRBJ2-3; D gene: TRBD1; CDR3 DNA: TGTGCCAGCAGGATGACAGGGGGCCTCACAGATACGCAGTATTTT; CDR3 protein: CASRMTGGLTDTQYF
V gene: TRBV4-3; CDR3 length: 18; clone size: many; J gene: TRBJ2-5; D gene: .; CDR3 DNA: TGCGCCAGCAGCCAAGAGACAAGGGGGAGAGGGTCCCAAGAGACCCAGTACTTC; CDR3 protein: CASSQETRGRGSQETQYF
V gene: TRBV6-2/TRBV6-3; CDR3 length: 15; clone size: .; J gene: TRBJ2-4; D gene: TRBD2; CDR3 DNA: TGTGCCAGCAGTCGACTAGCGGGAGTCAAAAACATTCAGTACTTC; CDR3 protein: CASSRLAGVKNIQYF